A selection of T cell receptor beta chains follows, all from one sample in a study of multiple sclerosis patients with progressive multifocal leukoencephalopathy. The repertoire was sequenced with immunoSEQ multiplex PCR; TCRdb's copy has only in-frame clones and lacks some. The sample has fewer than 40,000 clones; approximately 84% are singletons. The material sequenced was PBMCs, taken from a patient treated with natalizumab. The receptor set was obtained from a human donor with progressive multifocal leukoencephalopathy. The CDR3 runs from the conserved cysteine through the conserved F or W. The order of the fields is D gene, J gene, CDR3 length, clone size, V gene, CDR3 DNA, CDR3 protein. The D gene is left open where the match is weak. Clone size, where shown, is once, few, many, or a class for clones that have expanded.

-,TRBJ1-3,15,-,TRBV7-8,TGTGCCAGCAGCTTCAGGGGTTACTCTGGAAACACCATATATTTT,CASSFRGYSGNTIYF
TRBD1,TRBJ2-1,13,-,TRBV12-5,TGTGCTGGCGGGGGGACAGGGGTCAATGAGCAGTTCTTC,CAGGGTGVNEQFF
-,TRBJ1-6,13,-,TRBV27,TGTGCCAGCAGTTTGGGTACAAATTCACCCCTCCACTTT,CASSLGTNSPLHF
-,TRBJ1-2,12,few,TRBV5-1,TGCGCCAGCAGCTTGGAGGGCTATGGCTACACCTTC,CASSLEGYGYTF
-,TRBJ2-7,13,few,TRBV6-6,TGTGCCAGCAGTTGGTGGGGCACCAACGAGCAGTACTTC,CASSWWGTNEQYF
TRBD1,TRBJ1-5,21,-,TRBV9,TGTGCCAGCAGCGTAGGCTACGAGGACAGGGGAAGACACGAGTACAATCAGCCCCAGCATTTT,CASSVGYEDRGRHEYNQPQHF
-,TRBJ1-2,15,-,TRBV27,TGTGCCAGCAGCCGAGACAACCCCGAACGGGGAGGCTACACCTTC,CASSRDNPERGGYTF
-,TRBJ1-6,15,-,TRBV15,TGTGCCACCAGGGGGGTTACGGATTATAATTCACCCCTCCACTTT,CATRGVTDYNSPLHF
TRBD1,TRBJ1-1,15,once,TRBV5-6,TGTGCCAGCGGACAGACAGGGGGCTTGAACACTGAAGCTTTCTTT,CASGQTGGLNTEAFF
TRBD1,TRBJ1-1,14,once,TRBV7-2,TGTGCCAGCACCGTCGAGGGGGCGCGCACTGAAGCTTTCTTT,CASTVEGARTEAFF
TRBD2,TRBJ2-1,14,-,TRBV7-6,TGTGCCAGCAGCTTAGCGTCTCTAGCGGGGGAGCAGTTCTTC,CASSLASLAGEQFF
-,TRBJ2-1,17,-,TRBV7-9,TGTGTCAGCAGCTTAGCGCACAACTACCTATCCTACAATGAGCAGTTCTTC,CVSSLAHNYLSYNEQFF
-,TRBJ1-2,13,-,TRBV5-1,TGCGCCAGCACCCCGGCTAGTAACTATGGCTACACCTTC,CASTPASNYGYTF
-,TRBJ1-2,11,-,TRBV11-2,TGTGCCAGCAGCTTACCGGGTGGCTACACCTTC,CASSLPGGYTF
-,TRBJ1-2,13,once,TRBV28,TGTGCCAGCAGGTTAACCTCTAACTATGGCTACACCTTC,CASRLTSNYGYTF
-,TRBJ2-2,15,-,TRBV7-9,TGTGCCAGCAGCTTAGTGGCAGTTCCCACCGGGGAGCTGTTTTTT,CASSLVAVPTGELFF
TRBD1,TRBJ2-7,15,-,TRBV27,TGTGCCAGCAGCCCTGGGACAGGGGCTCAGGACGAGCAGTACTTC,CASSPGTGAQDEQYF
TRBD1,TRBJ2-3,15,-,TRBV27,TGTGCCAGCAGTTTATTCAGGGGGAGCACAGATACGCAGTATTTT,CASSLFRGSTDTQYF
-,TRBJ2-2,14,once,TRBV6-5,TGTGCCAGCAGTTGGACCGGGACCACCGGGGAGCTGTTTTTT,CASSWTGTTGELFF
-,TRBJ1-4,13,-,TRBV4-3,TGCGCCAGCAGCCAAGATTATGGTGAAAAACTGTTTTTT,CASSQDYGEKLFF
TRBD1,TRBJ1-2,14,-,TRBV7-9,TGTGCCAGCAGCTCATTGATGTACAGGGGGGGCTACACCTTC,CASSSLMYRGGYTF
-,TRBJ1-1,15,-,TRBV7-9,TGTGCCAGCAGCTTAGTTCAGGGGCTCGGCACTGAAGCTTTCTTT,CASSLVQGLGTEAFF
-,TRBJ2-2,17,-,TRBV7-9,TGTGCCAGCAGCTCCCTTTCGGCGCAGTTGAACACCGGGGAGCTGTTTTTT,CASSSLSAQLNTGELFF
TRBD1,TRBJ2-4,15,-,TRBV2,TGTGCCAGCAGCCGAGGACAGGGCGCGTCAAACATTCAGTACTTC,CASSRGQGASNIQYF
-,TRBJ2-7,10,-,TRBV2,TGTGCCAGCGGGAGAGTTGGGCAGTACTTC,CASGRVGQYF
-,TRBJ2-1,13,-,TRBV5-5,TGTGCCAGCAGCTCTTGGGGTGGCAATGAGCAGTTCTTC,CASSSWGGNEQFF